These 11 T cell receptor beta chains share one sample of origin, sequenced in a study of OX40 agonist ivuxolimab in advanced cancers. Produced via immunoSEQ multiplex PCR; TCRdb's table is partial and in-frame only. The sample has approximately 82,000 clones, roughly 90% seen once. The material was CD4+ or CD8+ T cells sorted from blood, obtained in a trial of the OX40 agonist ivuxolimab. The source of these receptors is an adult with an advanced solid tumor such as melanoma, head and neck, liver or kidney cancer.

The chain joins TRBV7-8 to TRBJ2-7; possibly TRBD1 or TRBD2 for D (5 bases each). The V gene lost 5 bases and the J gene lost 7 bases, with 18 bases spanning the gap. The CDR3 is 14 amino acids. Germline V gene sequence: CDR1 SGHVS, CDR2 FQNEAQ. The CDR3 sequence: CASSPPGPLREQYF. As DNA, the CDR3 is TGTGCCAGCAGCCCGCCGGGACCCCTCAGGGAGCAGTACTTC.

The rearrangement uses TRBV30 and TRBJ2-7; D is ambiguous. V lost 2 bases and J lost 6, with 14 bases in between. Germline V gives CDR1 GTSNPN, CDR2 SVGIG (reference sequence). The length of the CDR3 is 13 residues. CDR3 nucleotides: TGTGCCTGGAGTTCCTGGACCTCGGGCGAGCAGTACTTC. Encoded protein: CAWSSWTSGEQYF.

The chain joins TRBV14 to TRBJ2-2; the D is unclear. V lost 1 base and J 6 bases, leaving 6 bases between the germline ends. Looked up from germline, CDR1 is SGHDN and CDR2 is FVKESK. The CDR3 has 13 residues. The CDR3, as DNA: TGTGCCAGCAGCCAAGTCATGGCCGGGGAGCTGTTTTTT. It translates to CASSQVMAGELFF.

The gene calls are TRBV6-1 and TRBJ1-1, with D maybe TRBD1 (6 bases). The V and J ends lost 5 bases and 4 bases respectively, with 17 bases between them. CDR1 is MNHNS and CDR2 is SASEGT in the germline V gene. This CDR3 comprises 15 residues. Here the CDR3 reads CASSSPAGASTEAFF. The CDR3 nucleotides are TGTGCCAGCAGTTCTCCTGCGGGGGCGAGCACTGAAGCTTTCTTT.

The chain combines TRBV6-5 with TRBJ2-2; 7 bases agree with TRBD1. The CDR3 spans 16 residues. J gave up 0 bases and V 4 bases, and 5 bases lay outside the gene matches. Per the germline V gene, CDR1 is MNHEY and CDR2 is SVGAGI. The DNA for the CDR3 is TGTGCCAGCAGTTCCAGGACAGGCGCGAACACCGGGGAGCTGTTTTTT. This gives the protein CASSSRTGANTGELFF.

This sequence joins TRBV5-6 and TRBJ2-3, with 8 positions matching TRBD1. V shed 0 bases and J 8 bases; nucleotides not matched to a gene: 2. This CDR3 region has 13 residues. The germline CDR1 and CDR2 sequences are SGHDT and YYEEEE. The CDR3 sequence is CASSLDTGGTQYF. In DNA, the CDR3 is TGTGCCAGCAGCTTGGACACAGGGGGTACGCAGTATTTT.

V is TRBV28 and J is TRBJ2-3; either TRBD1 or TRBD2 may supply D (5 bases each). The CDR3 length is 14 residues. The V and J ends lost 5 bases and 2 bases respectively, with 11 bases between them. CDR1 and CDR2 (germline): MDHEN, SYDVKM. The CDR3 loop is CASSPGTPTDTQYF. The CDR3 DNA reads as TGTGCCAGCAGTCCCGGGACCCCCACAGATACGCAGTATTTT.

The chain is built from TRBV18 and TRBJ1-2, with D maybe TRBD1 (6 bases). This CDR3 comprises 15 residues. The germline gives CDR1 KGHSH, CDR2 LQKENI. With 4 bases removed from V and 8 bases from J, the gap between germline ends came to 20 bases. CDR3 in DNA: TGTGCCAGCTCACTAAGCCAACCAGGGGTCCAAGGCTACACCTTC. Its translation: CASSLSQPGVQGYTF.

The rearrangement uses TRBV6-5 and TRBJ1-6, with D uncertain. Deletions cut 0 bases from V and 6 bases from J, with 9 bases between. Germline loops: CDR1 MNHEY, CDR2 SVGAGI. This CDR3 comprises 15 residues. CDR3 sequence reads: CASSYSRNSNSPLHF. Here the CDR3 DNA reads TGTGCCAGCAGTTACTCCCGGAACAGTAATTCACCCCTCCACTTT.

The chain joins TRBV2 to TRBJ2-7; D perhaps matches TRBD2 (5 bases). Germline lookup yields CDR1 SNHLY and CDR2 FYNNEI. Trimming left V 7 bases short and J 3 bases short, with 10 bases between. The length of the CDR3 is 12 residues. CDR3 loop: CASKAEGYEQYF. The CDR3 DNA is TGTGCCAGCAAAGCGGAAGGCTACGAGCAGTACTTC. Combining the CDR3 with reference TRBV2 and TRBJ2-7 gives the whole variable domain EPEVTQTPSHQVTQMGQEVILRCVPISNHLYFYWYRQILGQKVEFLVSFYNNEISEKSEIFDDQFSVERPDGSNFTLKIRSTKLEDSAMYFCASKAEGYEQYFGPGTRLTVT.

The J gene is TRBJ2-2, the V gene TRBV7-3; D unclear. Looked up from germline, CDR1 is SGHTA and CDR2 is FQGTGA. V was cut by 4 bases and J by 2 bases, with 5 bases left in between. The CDR3 has 13 amino acids. The CDR3 DNA is TGTGCCAGCAGCTCCCATAACACCGGGGAGCTGTTTTTT. It is translated as CASSSHNTGELFF.